Following are 9 T cell receptor beta chains from one sample sequenced in a study of T cell clonality in common variable immunodeficiency. Clones were sequenced by immunoSEQ multiplex PCR, and TCRdb holds only the in-frame ones, with some missing. The profile covers over 45,000 clones, none occurring a single time. The sequencing sample was made of peripheral blood mononuclear cells. The receptors were sampled from a person aged 18 to 69 in good health.

Ten or more counts support this clone. The read falls 3 residues short of the CDR3 end, and the missing part is taken from the germline J gene. The chain is built from TRBV7-2 and TRBJ2-5; possibly TRBD2 for D (5 bases). The CDR3 extends over 14 amino acids. The V gene's germline CDR1 is SGHTA and CDR2 FQGNSA. V was pared by 3 bases and J by 3 bases, with 11 bases between. The sequenced part of the CDR3 DNA is TGTGCCAGCAGCTTTGGAAGCGGTGAAGAGACC. This codes for CASSFGSGEET. The full CDR3 protein reads CASSFGSGEETQYF.

This clone was detected many times. Coverage ceases 3 residues before the CDR3 finishes, and the germline J gene fills in the end. The chain carries TRBV7-2 and TRBJ1-1; 8 positions match TRBD1. CDR1 is SGHTA, CDR2 FQGNSA, per germline. This CDR3 has 13 residues. Trimming removed 6 bases from V and 1 base from J; junction bases left unmatched: 1. CDR3 loop: CASRGQGNTEAFF. The CDR3 DNA, read in part, is TGTGCCAGCAGAGGACAGGGGAACACTGAA. The full variable domain, completed using reference TRBV7-2 and TRBJ1-1, is GAGVSQSPSNKVTEKGKDVELRCDPISGHTALYWYRQSLGQGLEFLIYFQGNSAPDKSGLPSDRFSAERTGGSVSTLTIQRTQQEDSAVYLCASRGQGNTEAFFGQGTRLTVV.

Ten or more counts support this clone. The read terminates 3 residues ahead of where the CDR3 ends, so the germline J gene completes it. The chain combines TRBV2 with TRBJ2-5; D is perhaps TRBD2 (6 bases). In germline, CDR1 is SNHLY, CDR2 FYNNEI. The CDR3 runs 15 residues. The V end was cut by 6 bases, the J end by 1 base, with 15 bases between. Incomplete CDR3 DNA: TGTGCCAGCAGAGCCACCGGGACTCCCCAAGAGACC. As protein: CASRATGTPQET. The whole CDR3 is CASRATGTPQETQYF.

This clone was observed many times. The sequenced fragment ends 3 residues before the CDR3 boundary, so the rest is inferred from the germline J gene. This chain links TRBV19 with TRBJ1-1; maybe TRBD1 (5 bases). V dropped 4 bases and J dropped 4 bases, with 13 bases sitting between them. Germline CDR1 reads LNHDA; CDR2 reads SQIVND (reference sequence). The CDR3 is 14 amino acids. The sequenced part of the CDR3 DNA is TGTGCCAGTAGTACGGATGGGGCAGGCACTGAA. It yields the protein CASSTDGAGTE. In full, the CDR3 is CASSTDGAGTEAFF.

This clone was counted ten times or more. The junction departs from germline at one end; a sequencing error may be responsible. The CDR3 goes on 3 residues after the read ends, and that part is filled in from the germline J gene. This chain uses TRBV7-8 with TRBJ1-5; a weak D match, TRBD1 (5 bases). In germline, CDR1 is SGHVS, CDR2 FQNEAQ. This CDR3 region has 14 residues. CDR3 residues: CASSLLGGHQPQHF. CDR3 DNA (partial): TGTGCCAGCAGCTTGTTGGGGGGTCATCAACCC.

In its sample, this clone was seen many times. The DNA read from the CDR3 is TGTGCCAGCAGCTTCGACAGGGAGGAGACC. The encoded protein is CASSFDREET. The CDR3 in its entirety is CASSFDREETQYF. The V call is TRBV7-3, the J call TRBJ2-5, with 7 nucleotides matching TRBD1. Read data end 3 residues before the CDR3 end; the end is taken from the germline J gene. The CDR3 totals 13 residues. CDR1 and CDR2 from the germline V gene are SGHTA and FQGTGA. Trimming took 3 bases from V and 5 from J; bases not matched to a gene: 3.

This clone has a count of ten or more. The read is 3 residues too short to cover the CDR3 end, so that end is filled in from the germline J gene. The chain carries TRBV15 and TRBJ1-2; D might be TRBD1 (5 bases). CDR3 length: 15 amino acids. The V gene lost 0 bases and the J gene lost 2 bases, with 10 bases spanning the gap. In germline, CDR1 is LNHNV, CDR2 YYDKDF (reference sequence). CDR3 in amino acids: CATSREGQGNYGYTF. The part of the CDR3 DNA that was read is TGTGCCACCAGCAGAGAAGGCCAGGGAAACTATGGC.

This clone showed up just a few times. The read ends 3 residues early relative to the CDR3; the germline J gene fills the gap. V gene TRBV19 combines with J gene TRBJ1-1; D uncertain. The germline CDR1 and CDR2 sequences are LNHDA and SQIVND (reference sequence). Trimming removed 5 bases from V and 1 base from J, with 11 bases in between. The CDR3 extends over 14 amino acids. The CDR3 is CASSPPRSNTEAFF. The sequenced part of the CDR3 DNA is TGTGCCAGTAGTCCGCCCAGGTCGAACACTGAA.

At least ten counts were recorded for this clone. The read falls 3 residues short of the CDR3 end, and the missing part is taken from the germline J gene. This chain joins TRBV4-1 and TRBJ1-2; 8 bases align to TRBD1. Trimming removed 3 bases from V and 5 bases from J; junction bases left unmatched: 8. Germline CDR1 MGHRA, CDR2 YSYEKL. This CDR3 is built from 15 residues. The CDR3 DNA, read in part, is TGCGCCAGCAGCCATGGACAGGGACCATTTTATGGC. This codes for CASSHGQGPFYG. In full, the CDR3 reads CASSHGQGPFYGYTF.